A single T cell receptor beta chain is shown here with its context. Between the trimmed V and J ends, which lost 1 base and 6 bases, there was a span of 7 bases. There are 13 residues in the CDR3. CDR1 and CDR2 (germline): LGHDT, YNNKEL (reference sequence). Clones were read by immunoSEQ multiplex PCR, and TCRdb kept only the in-frame ones, dropping some. This sample has approximately 85,000 clones, with 70% to 90% found just once. This specimen belongs to a study of blood T cell repertoires in COVID-19. About the study: Specimens from acute and convalescent COVID-19 originated in the United States, Italy and Spain. PBMCs, B-cell-depleted T cells, or T cells provided the cDNA or gDNA that made up the material.

Sequenced input: peripheral blood. The gene calls are TRBV3-1 (or the pseudogene TRBV3-2) and TRBJ1-5; D not resolved. This clonotype originated in a human donor in a cohort sampled during active COVID-19. CDR3 residues: CASSQGGPQPQHF. Here the CDR3 DNA reads TGTGCCAGCAGCCAAGGTGGGCCTCAGCCCCAGCATTTT.